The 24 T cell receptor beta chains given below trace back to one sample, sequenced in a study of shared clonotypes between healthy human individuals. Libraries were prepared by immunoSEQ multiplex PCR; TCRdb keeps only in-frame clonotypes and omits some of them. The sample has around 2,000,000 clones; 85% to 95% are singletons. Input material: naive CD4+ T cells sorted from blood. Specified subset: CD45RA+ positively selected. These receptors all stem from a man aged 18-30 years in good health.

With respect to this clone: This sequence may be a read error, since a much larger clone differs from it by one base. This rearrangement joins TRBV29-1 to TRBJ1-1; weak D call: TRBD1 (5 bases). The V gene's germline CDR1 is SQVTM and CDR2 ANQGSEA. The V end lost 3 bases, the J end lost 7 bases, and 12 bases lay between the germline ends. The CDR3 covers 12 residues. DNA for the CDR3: TGCAGCGTTGAGCAGTCCGGGGGTGAAGCTTTCTTT. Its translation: CSVEQSGGEAFF.

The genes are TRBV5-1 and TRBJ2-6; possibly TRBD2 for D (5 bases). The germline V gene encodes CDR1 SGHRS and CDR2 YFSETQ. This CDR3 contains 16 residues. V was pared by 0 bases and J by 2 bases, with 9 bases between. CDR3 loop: CASSLASGAGANVLTF. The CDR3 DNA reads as TGCGCCAGCAGCTTGGCCTCCGGGGCTGGGGCCAACGTCCTGACTTTC.

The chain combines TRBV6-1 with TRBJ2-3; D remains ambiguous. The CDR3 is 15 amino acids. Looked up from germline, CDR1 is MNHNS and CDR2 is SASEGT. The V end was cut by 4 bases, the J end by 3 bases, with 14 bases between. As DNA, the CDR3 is TGTGCCAGCAGTGGATCCCGAGCTTCGACAGATACGCAGTATTTT. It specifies CASSGSRASTDTQYF.

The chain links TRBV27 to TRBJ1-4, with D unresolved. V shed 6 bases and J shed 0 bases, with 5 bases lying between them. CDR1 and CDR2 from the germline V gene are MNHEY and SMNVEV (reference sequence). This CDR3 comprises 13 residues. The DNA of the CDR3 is TGTGCCAGCAGATATTCAACTAATGAAAAACTGTTTTTT. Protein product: CASRYSTNEKLFF. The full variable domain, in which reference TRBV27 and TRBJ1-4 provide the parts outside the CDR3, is EAQVTQNPRYLITVTGKKLTVTCSQNMNHEYMSWYRQDPGLGLRQIYYSMNVEVTDKGDVPEGYKVSRKEKRNFPLILESPSPNQTSLYFCASRYSTNEKLFFGSGTQLSVL.

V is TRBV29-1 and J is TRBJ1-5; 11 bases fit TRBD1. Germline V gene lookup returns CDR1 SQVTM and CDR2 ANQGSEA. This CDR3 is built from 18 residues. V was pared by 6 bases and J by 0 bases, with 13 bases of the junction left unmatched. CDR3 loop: CSVQLGGTGGYSNQPQHF. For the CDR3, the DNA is TGCAGCGTCCAACTGGGCGGGACAGGGGGTTATAGCAATCAGCCCCAGCATTTT.

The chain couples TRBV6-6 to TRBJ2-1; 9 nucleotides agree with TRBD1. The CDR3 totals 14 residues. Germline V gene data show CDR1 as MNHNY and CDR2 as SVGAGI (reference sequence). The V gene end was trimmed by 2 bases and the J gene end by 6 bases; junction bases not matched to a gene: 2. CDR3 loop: CASSYGDRVNEQFF. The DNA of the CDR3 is TGTGCCAGCAGTTACGGGGACAGGGTCAATGAGCAGTTCTTC.

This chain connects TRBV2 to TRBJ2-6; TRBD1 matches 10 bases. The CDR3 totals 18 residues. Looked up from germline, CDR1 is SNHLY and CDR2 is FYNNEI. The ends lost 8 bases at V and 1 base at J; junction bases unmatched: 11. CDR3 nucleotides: TGTGCCAGCGGCGGGGACAGGGGCCCAACTTCTGGGGCCAACGTCCTGACTTTC. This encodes CASGGDRGPTSGANVLTF.

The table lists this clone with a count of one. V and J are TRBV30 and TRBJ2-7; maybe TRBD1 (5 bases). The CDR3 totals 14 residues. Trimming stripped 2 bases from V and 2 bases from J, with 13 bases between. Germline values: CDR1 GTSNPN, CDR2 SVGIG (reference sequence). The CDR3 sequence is CAWSFPGFPYEQYF. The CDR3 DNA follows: TGTGCCTGGAGTTTTCCAGGGTTCCCCTACGAGCAGTACTTC.

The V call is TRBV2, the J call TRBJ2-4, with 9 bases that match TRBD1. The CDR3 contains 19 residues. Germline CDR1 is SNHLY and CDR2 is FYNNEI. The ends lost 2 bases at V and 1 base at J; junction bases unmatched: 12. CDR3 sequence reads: CASSEPAGTGILAKNIQYF. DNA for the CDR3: TGTGCCAGCAGTGAACCCGCCGGGACAGGGATACTGGCCAAAAACATTCAGTACTTC.

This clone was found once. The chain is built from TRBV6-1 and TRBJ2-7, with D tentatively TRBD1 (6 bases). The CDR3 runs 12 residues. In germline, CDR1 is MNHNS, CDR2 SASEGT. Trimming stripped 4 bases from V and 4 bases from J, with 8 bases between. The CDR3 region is CASSVDRYEQYF. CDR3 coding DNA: TGTGCCAGCAGTGTTGACAGGTACGAGCAGTACTTC.

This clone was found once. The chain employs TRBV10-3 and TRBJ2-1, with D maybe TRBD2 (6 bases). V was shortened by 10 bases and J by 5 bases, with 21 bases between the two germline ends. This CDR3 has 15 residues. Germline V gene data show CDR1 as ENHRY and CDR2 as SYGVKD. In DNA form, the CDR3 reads TGTGCCACCACATCGGAAGGCGGGAATCACAATGAGCAGTTCTTC. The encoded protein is CATTSEGGNHNEQFF.

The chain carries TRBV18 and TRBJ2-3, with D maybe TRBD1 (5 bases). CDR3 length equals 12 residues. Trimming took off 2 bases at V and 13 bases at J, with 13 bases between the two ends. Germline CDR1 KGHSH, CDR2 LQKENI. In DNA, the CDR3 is TGTGCCAGCTCACCATCGGCAGGGCTTGAGTATTTT. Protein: CASSPSAGLEYF.

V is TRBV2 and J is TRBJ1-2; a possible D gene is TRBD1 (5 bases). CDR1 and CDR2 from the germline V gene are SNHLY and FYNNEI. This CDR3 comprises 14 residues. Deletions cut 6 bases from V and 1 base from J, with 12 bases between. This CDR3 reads CASRDTSFNYGYTF. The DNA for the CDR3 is TGTGCCAGCAGGGACACTTCCTTTAACTATGGCTACACCTTC.

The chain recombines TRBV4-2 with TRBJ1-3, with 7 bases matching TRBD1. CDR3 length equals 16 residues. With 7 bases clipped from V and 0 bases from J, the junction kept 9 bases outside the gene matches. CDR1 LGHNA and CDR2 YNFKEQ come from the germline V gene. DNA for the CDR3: TGTGCCAGCACCCTGTTTGGGACAGACTCTGGAAACACCATATATTTT. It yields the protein CASTLFGTDSGNTIYF.

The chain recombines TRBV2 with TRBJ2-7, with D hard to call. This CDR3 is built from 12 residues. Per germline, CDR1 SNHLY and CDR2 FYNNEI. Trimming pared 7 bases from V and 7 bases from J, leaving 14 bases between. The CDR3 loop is CASTENQAEQYF. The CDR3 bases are TGTGCCAGCACTGAGAATCAGGCGGAGCAGTACTTC.

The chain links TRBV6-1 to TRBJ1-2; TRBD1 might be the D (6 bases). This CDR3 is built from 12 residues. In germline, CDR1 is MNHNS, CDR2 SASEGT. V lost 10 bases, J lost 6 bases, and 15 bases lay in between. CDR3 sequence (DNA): TGTGCCACCCAAGAGGGGGGGAATGGCTACACCTTC. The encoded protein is CATQEGGNGYTF.

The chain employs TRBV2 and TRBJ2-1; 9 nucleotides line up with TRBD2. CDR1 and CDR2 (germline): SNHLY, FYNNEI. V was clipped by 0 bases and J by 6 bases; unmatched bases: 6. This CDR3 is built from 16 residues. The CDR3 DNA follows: TGTGCCAGCAGTGAAGCGTATGGACTAGCGTCCAATGAGCAGTTCTTC. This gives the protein CASSEAYGLASNEQFF.

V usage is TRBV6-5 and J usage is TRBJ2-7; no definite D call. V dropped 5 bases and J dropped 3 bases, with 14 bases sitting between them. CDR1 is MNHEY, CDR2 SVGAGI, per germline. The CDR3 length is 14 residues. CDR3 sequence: CASSLDQLRYEQYF. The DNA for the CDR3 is TGTGCCAGCAGTCTAGACCAGCTCCGCTACGAGCAGTACTTC.

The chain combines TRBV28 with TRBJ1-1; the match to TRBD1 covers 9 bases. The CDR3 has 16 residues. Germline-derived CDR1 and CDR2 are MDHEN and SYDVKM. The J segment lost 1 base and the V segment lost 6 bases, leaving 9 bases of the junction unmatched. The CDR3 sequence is CASRTGGAQGNTEAFF. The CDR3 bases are TGTGCCAGCAGGACAGGGGGGGCACAGGGGAACACTGAAGCTTTCTTT. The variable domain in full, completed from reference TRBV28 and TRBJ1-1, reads DVKVTQSSRYLVKRTGEKVFLECVQDMDHENMFWYRQDPGLGLRLIYFSYDVKMKEKGDIPEGYSVSREKKERFSLILESASTNQTSMYLCASRTGGAQGNTEAFFGQGTRLTVV.

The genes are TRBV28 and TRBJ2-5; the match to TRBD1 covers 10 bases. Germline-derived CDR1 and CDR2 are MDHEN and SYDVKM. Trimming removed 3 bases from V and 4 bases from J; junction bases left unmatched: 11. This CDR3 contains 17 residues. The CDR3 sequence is CASSFLDRGLWGETQYF. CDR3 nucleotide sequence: TGTGCCAGCAGTTTCCTCGACAGGGGGCTCTGGGGAGAGACCCAGTACTTC.

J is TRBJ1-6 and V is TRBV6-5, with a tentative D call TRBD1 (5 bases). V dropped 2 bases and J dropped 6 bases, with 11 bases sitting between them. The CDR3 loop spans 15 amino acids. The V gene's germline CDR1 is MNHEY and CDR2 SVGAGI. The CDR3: CASSYPGNVNSPLHF. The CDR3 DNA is TGTGCCAGCAGTTACCCAGGGAATGTTAATTCACCCCTCCACTTT.

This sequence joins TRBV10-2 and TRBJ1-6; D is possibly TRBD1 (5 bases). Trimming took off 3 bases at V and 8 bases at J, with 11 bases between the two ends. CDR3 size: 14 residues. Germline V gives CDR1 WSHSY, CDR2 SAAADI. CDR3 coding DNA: TGCGCCAGCAGTGAAGGGGACGGGTATTCACCCCTCCACTTT. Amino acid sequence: CASSEGDGYSPLHF.

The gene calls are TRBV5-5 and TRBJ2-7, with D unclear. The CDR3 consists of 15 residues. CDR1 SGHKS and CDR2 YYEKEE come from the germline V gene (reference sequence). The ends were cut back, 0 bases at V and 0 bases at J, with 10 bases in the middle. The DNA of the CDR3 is TGTGCCAGCAGCTTGGCCCCCATCAGCTCCTACGAGCAGTACTTC. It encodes CASSLAPISSYEQYF. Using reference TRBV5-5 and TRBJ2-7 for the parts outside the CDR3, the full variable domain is DAGVTQSPTHLIKTRGQQVTLRCSPISGHKSVSWYQQVLGQGPQFIFQYYEKEERGRGNFPDRFSARQFPNYSSELNVNALLLGDSALYLCASSLAPISSYEQYFGPGTRLTVT.

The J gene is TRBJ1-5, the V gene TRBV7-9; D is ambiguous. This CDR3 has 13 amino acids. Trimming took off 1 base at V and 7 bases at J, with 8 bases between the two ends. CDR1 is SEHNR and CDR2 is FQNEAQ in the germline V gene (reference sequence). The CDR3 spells CASSLEIRQPQHF. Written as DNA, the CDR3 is TGTGCCAGCAGCTTAGAGATCCGACAGCCCCAGCATTTT.